The source of this T cell receptor beta chain is a study of blood T cell repertoires in COVID-19. For the study at large: Sites across the United States, Italy and Spain contributed samples from acute and convalescent COVID-19. The cDNA or gDNA used as material had been derived from T cells, B-cell-depleted T cells, or PBMCs.

This clone was seen a few times. Per the authors' pipeline: The assay estimated nucleated cells by amplifying reference gene primers. Sequenced by immunoSEQ multiplex PCR; TCRdb stores in-frame clones only, minus some. That table furnishes V, J and clone size, whereas the DNA furnished D and trimming. The sample contains about 360,000 clones, more than 75% of which appear only once. This clonotype was obtained from a human donor in a cohort sampled during active COVID-19. Sequences were obtained from peripheral blood.

The CDR3 spells CASSSDSGFSNQPQHF. The DNA for the CDR3 is TGTGCCAGCAGCTCGGACAGCGGTTTTAGCAATCAGCCCCAGCATTTT. The rearrangement links TRBV7-8 to TRBJ1-5; weak D call: TRBD1 (6 bases). V lost 4 bases to trimming and J lost 0 bases, with 13 bases between them. The CDR3 has 16 residues. In germline, CDR1 is SGHVS, CDR2 FQNEAQ.